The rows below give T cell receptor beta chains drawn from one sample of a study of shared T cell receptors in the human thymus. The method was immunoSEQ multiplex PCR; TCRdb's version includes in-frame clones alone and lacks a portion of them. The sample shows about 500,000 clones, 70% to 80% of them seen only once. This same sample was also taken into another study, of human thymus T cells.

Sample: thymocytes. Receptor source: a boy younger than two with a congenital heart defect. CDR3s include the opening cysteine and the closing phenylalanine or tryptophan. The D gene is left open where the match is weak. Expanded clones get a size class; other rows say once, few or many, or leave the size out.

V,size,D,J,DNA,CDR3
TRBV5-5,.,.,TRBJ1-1,TGTGCCAGCAGCCTACACCGATCTCAGGTCGACACTGAAGCTTTCTTT,CASSLHRSQVDTEAFF
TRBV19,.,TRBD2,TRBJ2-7,TGTGCCAGTAGCCGAAAAGGACTAGCCCCTTATTACGAGCAGTACTTC,CASSRKGLAPYYEQYF
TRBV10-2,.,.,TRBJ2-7,TGCGCCAGCAGTGAGTCGAGGCAGATCTCCTACGAGCAGTACTTC,CASSESRQISYEQYF
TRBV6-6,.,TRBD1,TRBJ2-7,TGTGCCAGCAGTCCGCCGGGGACAGGGGCCTACGAGCAGTACTTC,CASSPPGTGAYEQYF
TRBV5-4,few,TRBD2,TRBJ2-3,TGTGCCAGCAGCAACCATAGCGGGAGGGACCTTGATACGCAGTATTTT,CASSNHSGRDLDTQYF
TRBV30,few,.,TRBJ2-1,TGTGCCTGGAGTCACTCCCTGCGGGGCCTTTACAATGAGCAGTTCTTC,CAWSHSLRGLYNEQFF
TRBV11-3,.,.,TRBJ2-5,TGTGCCAGCAGGGGAGGTGGGGAGACCCAGTACTTC,CASRGGGETQYF
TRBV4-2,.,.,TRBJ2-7,TGTGCCAGCAGCCAAACAACTAGGAGGGGATACGAGCAGTACTTC,CASSQTTRRGYEQYF
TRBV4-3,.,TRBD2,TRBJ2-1,TGCGCCAGCAGCCAAGTTGGACTAGCCCGATTCCCCTACAATGAGCAGTTCTTC,CASSQVGLARFPYNEQFF
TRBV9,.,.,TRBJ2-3,TGTGCCAGCAGCCCCCGGGGGCGGGAGACCAGCACAGATACGCAGTATTTT,CASSPRGRETSTDTQYF
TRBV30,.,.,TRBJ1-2,TGTGCCTGGAGTGTACGAAATAGCTATGGCTACACCTTC,CAWSVRNSYGYTF
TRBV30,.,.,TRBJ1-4,TGTGCCTGGAGTGTACGAGGCCAGGGGAATGAAAAACTGTTTTTT,CAWSVRGQGNEKLFF
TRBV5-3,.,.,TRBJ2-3,TGTGCCAGAAGCTGGGGATGGGACACCAACACAGATACGCAGTATTTT,CARSWGWDTNTDTQYF
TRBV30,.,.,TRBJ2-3,TGTGCCTCCTTAGAGGCAGATACGCAGTATTTT,CASLEADTQYF
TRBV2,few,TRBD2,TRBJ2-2,TGTGCCAGCACCCGGACTAGCGGGAACACCGGGGAGCTGTTTTTT,CASTRTSGNTGELFF
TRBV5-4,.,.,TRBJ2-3,TGTGCCAGCAGTATTAATAGCGGCAGTTTCTCCACAGATACGCAGTATTTT,CASSINSGSFSTDTQYF
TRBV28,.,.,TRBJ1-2,TGTGCCAGCAGTCGGGTCTATGGCTACACCTTC,CASSRVYGYTF
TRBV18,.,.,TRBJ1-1,TGTGCCAGCTCACTACCCCAGGAGGGGGGGGTTAACACTGAAGCTTTCTTT,CASSLPQEGGVNTEAFF
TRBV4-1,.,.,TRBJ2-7,TGCGCCAGCAGCCAATCTGGAGACGAGCAGTACTTC,CASSQSGDEQYF
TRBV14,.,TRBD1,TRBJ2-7,TGTGCCAGCAGCCTTGGACAGGGCTACGAGCAGTACTTC,CASSLGQGYEQYF
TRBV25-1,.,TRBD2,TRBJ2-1,TGTGCCAGCAGTGAGGGCCCGGGACTAGCGGACAATGAGCAGTTCTTC,CASSEGPGLADNEQFF
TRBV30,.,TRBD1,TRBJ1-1,TGTGCCTGGAGTGTCGGACTAACGGGGGACAGGGACACTGAAGCTTTCTTT,CAWSVGLTGDRDTEAFF
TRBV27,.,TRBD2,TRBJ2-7,TGTGCCAGCAGTTCCCAGACTAGCGGGAGGGCCCGTCTAGTCTACGAGCAGTACTTC,CASSSQTSGRARLVYEQYF
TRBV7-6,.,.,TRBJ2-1,TGTGCCAGCAGCCGGTCGGTACCGGAGCCCTACAATGAGCAGTTCTTC,CASSRSVPEPYNEQFF
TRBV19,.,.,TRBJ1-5,TGTGCCAGTAGTATAGTTAAAATCCGGGGGGGTCGTCAGCCCCAGCATTTT,CASSIVKIRGGRQPQHF
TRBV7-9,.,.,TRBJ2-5,TGTGCCAGCAGCTTGGGGCCAGCTCTCCAAGAGACCCAGTACTTC,CASSLGPALQETQYF
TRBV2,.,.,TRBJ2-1,TGTGCCAGCAGTTACTCCACCAACAATGAGCAGTTCTTC,CASSYSTNNEQFF
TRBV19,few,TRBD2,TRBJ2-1,TGTGCCAGTAGTGCACCCCGAGCGGGAGACCAGTTCTTC,CASSAPRAGDQFF
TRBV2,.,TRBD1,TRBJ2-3,TGTGCCAGCAGTGATCCCAGGGGGCATGAAGATACGCAGTATTTT,CASSDPRGHEDTQYF
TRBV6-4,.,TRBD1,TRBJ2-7,TGTGCCAGCAGTGAAGAGACAGGGTACGAGCAGTACTTC,CASSEETGYEQYF
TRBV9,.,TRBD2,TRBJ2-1,TGTGCCAGCAGCCGGGCGGGAGATAGGGAGCAGTTCTTC,CASSRAGDREQFF
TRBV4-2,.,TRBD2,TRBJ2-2,TGTGCCAGCAGCCCCCTCTCGCGGGGGACCGGGGAGCTGTTTTTT,CASSPLSRGTGELFF
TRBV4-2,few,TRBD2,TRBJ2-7,TGTGCCAGCAGCCCAGGTGGGCCGGGAGGGCCGGGGTCCTACGAGCAGTACTTC,CASSPGGPGGPGSYEQYF
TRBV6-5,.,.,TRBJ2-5,TGTGCCAGCAGCACCCGGGAGACCCAGTACTTC,CASSTRETQYF
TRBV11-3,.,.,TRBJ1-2,TGTGCCAGCAGCTTAAGAGGGCACCATGGCTACACCTTC,CASSLRGHHGYTF
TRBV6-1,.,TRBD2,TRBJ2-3,TGTGCCAGCAGTGCCTTTAGCGGGAGGGCCACAGATACGCAGTATTTT,CASSAFSGRATDTQYF
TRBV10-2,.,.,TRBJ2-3,TGCGCCAGTACCGGGACTAGCACAGATACGCAGTATTTT,CASTGTSTDTQYF
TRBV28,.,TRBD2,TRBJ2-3,TGTGCCGTCCCCCAGGGGACTAGCGGGAGGGGGGCAGATACGCAGTATTTT,CAVPQGTSGRGADTQYF
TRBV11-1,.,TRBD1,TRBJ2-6,TGTGCCAGCAGCATGGGGGCCGGACAGGCGGTCTCTGGGGCCAACGTCCTGACTTTC,CASSMGAGQAVSGANVLTF
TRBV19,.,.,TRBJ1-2,TGTGCCAGTAGTGCCGGGACACGGAACGGCTACACCTTC,CASSAGTRNGYTF
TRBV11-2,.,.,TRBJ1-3,TGTGCCAGCACCGTGGGGGGACCGAGAACTGGAAACACCATATATTTT,CASTVGGPRTGNTIYF